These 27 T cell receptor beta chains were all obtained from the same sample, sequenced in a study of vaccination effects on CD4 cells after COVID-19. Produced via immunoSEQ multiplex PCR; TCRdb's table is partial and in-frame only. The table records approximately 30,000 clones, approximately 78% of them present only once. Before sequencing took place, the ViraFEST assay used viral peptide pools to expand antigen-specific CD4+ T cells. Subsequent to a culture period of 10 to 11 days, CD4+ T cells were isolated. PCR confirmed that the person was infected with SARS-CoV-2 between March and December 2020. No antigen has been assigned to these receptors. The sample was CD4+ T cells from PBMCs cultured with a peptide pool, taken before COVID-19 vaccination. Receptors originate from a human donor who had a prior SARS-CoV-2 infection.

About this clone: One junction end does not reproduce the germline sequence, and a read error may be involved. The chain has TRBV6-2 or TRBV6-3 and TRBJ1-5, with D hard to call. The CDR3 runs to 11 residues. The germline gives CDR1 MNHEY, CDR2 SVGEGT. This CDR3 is CASSRGEVSVF. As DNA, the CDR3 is TGTGCCAGCAGCCGCGGGGAGGTGTCGGTTTTT.

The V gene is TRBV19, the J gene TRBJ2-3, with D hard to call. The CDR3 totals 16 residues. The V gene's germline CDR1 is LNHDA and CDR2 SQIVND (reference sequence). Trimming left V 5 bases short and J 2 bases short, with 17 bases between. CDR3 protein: CASSVSRRGPTDTQYF. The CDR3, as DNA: TGTGCCAGTAGTGTATCCCGGAGAGGCCCCACAGATACGCAGTATTTT.

The CDR3 DNA follows: TGTGCCAGCAGCCTCGGGGGAGTTTCCTACGAGCAGTACTTC. This sequence encodes CASSLGGVSYEQYF. The chain employs TRBV3-1 (or the pseudogene TRBV3-2) and TRBJ2-7, with TRBD2 as a possible D gene (6 bases). This CDR3 is 14 amino acids long. Deletions cut 4 bases from V and 1 base from J, with 11 bases between. Germline-derived CDR1 and CDR2 are LGHDT and YNNKEL (reference sequence).

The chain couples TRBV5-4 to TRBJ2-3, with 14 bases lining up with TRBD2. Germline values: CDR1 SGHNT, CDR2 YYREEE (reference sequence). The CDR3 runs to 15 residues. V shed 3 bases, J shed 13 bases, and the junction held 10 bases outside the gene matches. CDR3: CASSSYSGTSGRKYF. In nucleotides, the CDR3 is TGTGCCAGCAGCTCCTATTCCGGGACTAGCGGGAGAAAGTATTTT.

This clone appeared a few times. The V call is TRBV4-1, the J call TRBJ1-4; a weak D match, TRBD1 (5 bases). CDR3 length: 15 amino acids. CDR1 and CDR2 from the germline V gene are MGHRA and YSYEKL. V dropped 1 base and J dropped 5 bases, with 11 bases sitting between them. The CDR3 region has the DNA TGCGCCAGCAGCCAAGGTTGGGGGGGGAATGAAAAACTGTTTTTT. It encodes CASSQGWGGNEKLFF.

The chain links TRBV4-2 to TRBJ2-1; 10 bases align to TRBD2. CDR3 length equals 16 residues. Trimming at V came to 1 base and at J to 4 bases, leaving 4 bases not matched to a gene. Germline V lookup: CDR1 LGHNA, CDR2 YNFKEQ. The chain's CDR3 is CASSQGTSGIYNEQFF. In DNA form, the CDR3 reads TGTGCCAGCAGCCAAGGGACTAGCGGAATATACAATGAGCAGTTCTTC.

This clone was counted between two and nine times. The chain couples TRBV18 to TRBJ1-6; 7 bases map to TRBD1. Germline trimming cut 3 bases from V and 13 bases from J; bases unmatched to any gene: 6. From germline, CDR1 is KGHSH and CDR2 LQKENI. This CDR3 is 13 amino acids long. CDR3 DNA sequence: TGTGCCAGCTCACCGGGACAGCTAATCCCCCTCCACTTT. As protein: CASSPGQLIPLHF.

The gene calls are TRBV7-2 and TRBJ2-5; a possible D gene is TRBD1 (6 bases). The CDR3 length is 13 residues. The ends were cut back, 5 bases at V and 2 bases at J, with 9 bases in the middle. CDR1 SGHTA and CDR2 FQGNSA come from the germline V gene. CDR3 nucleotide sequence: TGTGCCAGCAGCCGCGGACAGCAAGAGACCCAGTACTTC. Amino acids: CASSRGQQETQYF.

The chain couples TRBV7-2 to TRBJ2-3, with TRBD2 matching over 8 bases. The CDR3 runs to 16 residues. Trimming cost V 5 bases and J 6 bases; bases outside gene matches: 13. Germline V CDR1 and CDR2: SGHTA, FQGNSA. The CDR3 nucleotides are TGTGCCAGCAGCCCCGTGACGGGAGGGCTCCCTGATACGCAGTATTTT. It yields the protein CASSPVTGGLPDTQYF.

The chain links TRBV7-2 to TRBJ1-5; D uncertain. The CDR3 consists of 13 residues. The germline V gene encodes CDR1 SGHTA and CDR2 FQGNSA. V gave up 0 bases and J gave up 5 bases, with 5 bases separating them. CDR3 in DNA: TGTGCCAGCAGCTTAGCTAGGGATCAGCCCCAGCATTTT. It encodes CASSLARDQPQHF.

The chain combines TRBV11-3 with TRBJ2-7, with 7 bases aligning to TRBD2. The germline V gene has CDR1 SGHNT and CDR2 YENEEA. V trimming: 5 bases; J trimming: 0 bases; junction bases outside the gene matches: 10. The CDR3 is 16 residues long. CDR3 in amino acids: CASSRSPAGDSYEQYF. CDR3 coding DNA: TGTGCCAGCAGCCGGAGCCCGGCGGGGGACTCCTACGAGCAGTACTTC. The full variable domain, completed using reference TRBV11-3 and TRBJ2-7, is EAGVVQSPRYKIIEKKQPVAFWCNPISGHNTLYWYLQNLGQGPELLIRYENEEAVDDSQLPKDRFSAERLKGVDSTLKIQPAELGDSAVYLCASSRSPAGDSYEQYFGPGTRLTVT.

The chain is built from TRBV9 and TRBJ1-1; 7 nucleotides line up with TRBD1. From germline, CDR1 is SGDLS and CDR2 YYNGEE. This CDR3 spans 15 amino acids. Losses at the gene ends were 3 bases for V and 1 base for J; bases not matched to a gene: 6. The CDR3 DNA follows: TGTGCCAGCAGCGCGACAGGGTGGGCGAACACTGAAGCTTTCTTT. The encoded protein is CASSATGWANTEAFF.

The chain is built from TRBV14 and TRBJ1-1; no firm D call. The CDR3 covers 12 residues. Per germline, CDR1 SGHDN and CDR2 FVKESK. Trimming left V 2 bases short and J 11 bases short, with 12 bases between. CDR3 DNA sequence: TGTGCCAGCAGCCAAAGCTCATCGCGTGCTTTCTTT. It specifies CASSQSSSRAFF.

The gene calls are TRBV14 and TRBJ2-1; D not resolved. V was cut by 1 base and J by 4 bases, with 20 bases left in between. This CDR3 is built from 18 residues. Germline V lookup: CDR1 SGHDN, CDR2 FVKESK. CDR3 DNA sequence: TGTGCCAGCAGCCAAGGTCCATCCACGTGGGCCCCGTACAATGAGCAGTTCTTC. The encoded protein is CASSQGPSTWAPYNEQFF.

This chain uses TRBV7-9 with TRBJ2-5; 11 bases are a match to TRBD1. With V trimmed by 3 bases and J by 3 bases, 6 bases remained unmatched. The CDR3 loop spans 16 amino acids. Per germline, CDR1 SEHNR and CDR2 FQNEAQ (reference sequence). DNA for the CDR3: TGTGCCAGCAGCTTTTGGACAGGGGGCGAGGAAGAGACCCAGTACTTC. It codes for CASSFWTGGEEETQYF.

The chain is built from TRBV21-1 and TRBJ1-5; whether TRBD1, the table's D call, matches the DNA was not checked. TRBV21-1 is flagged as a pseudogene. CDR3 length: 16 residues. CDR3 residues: CASSKQARDGNQPQHF. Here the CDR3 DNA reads TGTGCCAGCAGCAAACAGGCCAGGGATGGCAATCAGCCCCAGCATTTT.

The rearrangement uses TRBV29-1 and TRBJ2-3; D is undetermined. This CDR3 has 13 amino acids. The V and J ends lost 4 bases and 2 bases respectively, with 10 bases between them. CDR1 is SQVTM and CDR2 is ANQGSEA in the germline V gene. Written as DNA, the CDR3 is TGCAGCGTTGGTAGGTCCCTCACAGATACGCAGTATTTT. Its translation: CSVGRSLTDTQYF.

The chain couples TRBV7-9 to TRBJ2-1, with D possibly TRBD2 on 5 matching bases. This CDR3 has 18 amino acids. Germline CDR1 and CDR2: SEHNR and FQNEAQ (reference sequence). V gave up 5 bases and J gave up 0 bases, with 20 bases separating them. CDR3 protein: CASSPRGAERSSYNEQFF. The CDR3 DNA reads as TGTGCCAGCAGCCCCCGTGGAGCGGAGCGGAGCTCCTACAATGAGCAGTTCTTC.

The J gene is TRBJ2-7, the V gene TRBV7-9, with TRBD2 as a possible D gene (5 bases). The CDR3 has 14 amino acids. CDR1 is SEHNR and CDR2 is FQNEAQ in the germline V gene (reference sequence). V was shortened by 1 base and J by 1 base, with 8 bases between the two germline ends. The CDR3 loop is CASSLVGRSYEQYF. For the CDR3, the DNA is TGTGCCAGCAGCTTAGTTGGGAGATCCTACGAGCAGTACTTC.

The CDR3 region is CASSYGRTGELFF. In DNA, the CDR3 is TGTGCCAGCAGTTACGGGCGGACCGGGGAGCTGTTTTTT. The chain is built from TRBV6-2 or TRBV6-3 and TRBJ2-2; D gene unclear. CDR1 and CDR2 (germline): MNHEY, SVGEGT. Deletions cut 2 bases from V and 5 bases from J, with 6 bases between. The CDR3 consists of 13 residues.

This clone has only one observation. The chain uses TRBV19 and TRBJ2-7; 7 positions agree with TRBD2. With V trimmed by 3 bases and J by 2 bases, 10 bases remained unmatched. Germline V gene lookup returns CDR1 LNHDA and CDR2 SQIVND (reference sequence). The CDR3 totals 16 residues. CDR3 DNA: TGTGCCAGTAGTATTTCGTCGGGAGGTCCCCCCTACGAGCAGTACTTC. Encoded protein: CASSISSGGPPYEQYF. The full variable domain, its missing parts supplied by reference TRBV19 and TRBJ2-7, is DGGITQSPKYLFRKEGQNVTLSCEQNLNHDAMYWYRQDPGQGLRLIYYSQIVNDFQKGDIAEGYSVSREKKESFPLTVTSAQKNPTAFYLCASSISSGGPPYEQYFGPGTRLTVT.

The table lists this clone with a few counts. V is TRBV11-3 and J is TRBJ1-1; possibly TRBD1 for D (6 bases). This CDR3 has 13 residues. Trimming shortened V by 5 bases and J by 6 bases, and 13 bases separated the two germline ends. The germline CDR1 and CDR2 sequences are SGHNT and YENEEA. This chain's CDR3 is CASSVRGAPEAFF. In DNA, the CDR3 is TGTGCCAGCAGCGTACGGGGGGCCCCTGAAGCTTTCTTT.

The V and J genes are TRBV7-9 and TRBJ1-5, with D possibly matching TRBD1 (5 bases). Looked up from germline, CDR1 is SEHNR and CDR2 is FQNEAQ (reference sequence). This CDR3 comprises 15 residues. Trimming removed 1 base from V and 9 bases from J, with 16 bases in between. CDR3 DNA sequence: TGTGCCAGCAGCTTAGGCGATGGGACCGCGGGGCCCCAGCATTTT. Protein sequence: CASSLGDGTAGPQHF. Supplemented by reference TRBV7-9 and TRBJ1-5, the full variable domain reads DTGVSQNPRHKITKRGQNVTFRCDPISEHNRLYWYRQTLGQGPEFLTYFQNEAQLEKSRLLSDRFSAERPKGSFSTLEIQRTEQGDSAMYLCASSLGDGTAGPQHFGDGTRLSIL.

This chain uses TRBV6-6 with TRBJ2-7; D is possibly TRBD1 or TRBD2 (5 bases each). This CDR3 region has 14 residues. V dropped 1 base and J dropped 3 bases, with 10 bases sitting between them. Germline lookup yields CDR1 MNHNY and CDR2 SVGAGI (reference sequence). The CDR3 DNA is TGTGCCAGCAGTTACTTTTTGGGGGTCTACGAGCAGTACTTC. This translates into CASSYFLGVYEQYF.

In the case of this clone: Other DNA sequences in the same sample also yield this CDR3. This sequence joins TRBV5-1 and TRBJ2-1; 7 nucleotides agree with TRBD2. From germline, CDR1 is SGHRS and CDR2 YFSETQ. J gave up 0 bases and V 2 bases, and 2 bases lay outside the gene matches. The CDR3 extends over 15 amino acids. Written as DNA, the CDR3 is TGCGCCAGCAGCTTAGCGGGAAGCTCCTACAATGAGCAGTTCTTC. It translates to CASSLAGSSYNEQFF.

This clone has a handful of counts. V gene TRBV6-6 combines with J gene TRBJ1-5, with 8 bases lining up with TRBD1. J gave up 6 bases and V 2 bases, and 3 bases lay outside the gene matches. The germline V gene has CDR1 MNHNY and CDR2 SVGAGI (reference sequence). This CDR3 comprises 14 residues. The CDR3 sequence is CASSYTGGGQPQHF. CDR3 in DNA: TGTGCCAGCAGTTACACAGGGGGGGGTCAGCCCCAGCATTTT.

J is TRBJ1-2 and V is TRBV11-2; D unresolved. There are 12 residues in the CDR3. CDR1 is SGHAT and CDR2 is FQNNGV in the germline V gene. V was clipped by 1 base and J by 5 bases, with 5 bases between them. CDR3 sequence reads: CASSLGGYGYTF. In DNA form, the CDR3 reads TGTGCCAGCAGCTTAGGCGGTTATGGCTACACCTTC.